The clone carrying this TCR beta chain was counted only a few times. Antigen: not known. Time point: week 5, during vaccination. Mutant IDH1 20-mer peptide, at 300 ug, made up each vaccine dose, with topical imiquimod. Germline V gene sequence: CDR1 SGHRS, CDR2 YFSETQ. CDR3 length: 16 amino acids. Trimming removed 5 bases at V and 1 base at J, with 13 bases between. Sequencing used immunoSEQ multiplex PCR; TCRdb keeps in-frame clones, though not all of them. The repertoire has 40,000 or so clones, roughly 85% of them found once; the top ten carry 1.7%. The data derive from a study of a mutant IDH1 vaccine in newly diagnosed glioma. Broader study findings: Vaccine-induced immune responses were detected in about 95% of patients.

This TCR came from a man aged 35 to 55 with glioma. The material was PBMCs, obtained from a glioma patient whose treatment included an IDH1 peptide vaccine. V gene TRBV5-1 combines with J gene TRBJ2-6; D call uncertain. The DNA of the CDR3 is TGCGCCAGCAGTCCTCGACCCAATTCTGGGGCCAACGTCCTGACTTTC. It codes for CASSPRPNSGANVLTF.